These 29 T cell receptor beta chains were all obtained from the same sample, sequenced in a study of blood T cell repertoires in COVID-19. Produced via immunoSEQ multiplex PCR; TCRdb's table is partial and in-frame only. Of 180,000 or so clones in the sample, 86% were seen once. The sample comprised PBMCs or T cells enriched from blood (not recorded which). The source is a woman in her 30s who had recovered from COVID-19.

V is TRBV7-8 and J is TRBJ2-7; D is perhaps TRBD1 (6 bases). Deletions cut 5 bases from V and 4 bases from J, with 15 bases between. Germline CDR1 SGHVS, CDR2 FQNEAQ. The CDR3 has 14 amino acids. The CDR3 region has the DNA TGTGCCAGCAGCCCGGACAGCCTTCCTTACGAGCAGTACTTC. Its translation is CASSPDSLPYEQYF.

The chain joins TRBV18 to TRBJ2-3; 10 bases line up with TRBD2. The CDR3 runs to 17 residues. V lost 2 bases and J lost 4; bases outside the gene matches: 9. Germline V gives CDR1 KGHSH, CDR2 LQKENI. Here the CDR3 DNA reads TGTGCCAGCTCACCATACAGCGGGAGGGCCGTCGCAGATACGCAGTATTTT. Translated: CASSPYSGRAVADTQYF.

The chain has TRBV19 and TRBJ1-1; D is uncertain. Trimming removed 1 base at V and 2 bases at J, with 11 bases between. The length of the CDR3 is 15 residues. The germline gives CDR1 LNHDA, CDR2 SQIVND (reference sequence). Here the CDR3 reads CASSIGGRLNTEAFF. The CDR3 DNA sequence: TGTGCCAGTAGTATAGGAGGCCGGCTTAACACTGAAGCTTTCTTT.

The chain employs TRBV7-9 and TRBJ2-3, with TRBD2 matching 9 bases. CDR1 and CDR2 from the germline V gene are SEHNR and FQNEAQ (reference sequence). The CDR3 has 18 residues. Trimming took 3 bases from V and 0 from J; bases not matched to a gene: 10. This CDR3 is CASSFFKAGGVSTDTQYF. CDR3 sequence (DNA): TGTGCCAGCAGCTTCTTTAAGGCGGGAGGGGTCAGCACAGATACGCAGTATTTT.

This CDR3 reads CASSYSSGGNYGYTF. CDR3 sequence (DNA): TGTGCCAGCAGTTACTCGTCCGGCGGGAACTATGGCTACACCTTC. The V call is TRBV6-5, the J call TRBJ1-2; no clear D. The CDR3 extends over 15 amino acids. The V gene lost 0 bases and the J gene lost 2 bases, with 10 bases spanning the gap. The germline gives CDR1 MNHEY, CDR2 SVGAGI.

This rearrangement joins TRBV11-1 to TRBJ2-7; TRBD2 is a possible D gene (6 bases). Per germline, CDR1 SGHAT and CDR2 FQDESV (reference sequence). Trimming shortened V by 1 base and J by 6 bases, and 10 bases separated the two germline ends. The CDR3 sequence is 13 residues long. The CDR3 loop reads CASSLGGDGEQYF. CDR3 nucleotides: TGTGCCAGCAGCTTAGGGGGGGACGGCGAGCAGTACTTC.

A few counts support this clone. V usage is TRBV20-1 and J usage is TRBJ2-7; 8 bases match TRBD2. This CDR3 is built from 14 residues. V shed 3 bases and J 3 bases; nucleotides not matched to a gene: 7. Germline V gene lookup returns CDR1 DFQATT and CDR2 SNEGSKA (reference sequence). This chain's CDR3 is CSASGPGTSYEQYF. Written as DNA, the CDR3 is TGCAGTGCTAGTGGACCCGGGACTAGCTACGAGCAGTACTTC.

V usage is TRBV6-1 and J usage is TRBJ1-5, with D perhaps matching TRBD1 (5 bases). The CDR3 length is 14 residues. Germline-derived CDR1 and CDR2 are MNHNS and SASEGT. V shed 0 bases and J shed 7 bases, with 10 bases lying between them. CDR3 sequence reads: CASSEAPGRQPQHF. CDR3 DNA sequence: TGTGCCAGCAGTGAAGCTCCAGGGAGGCAGCCCCAGCATTTT.

The V call is TRBV5-6, the J call TRBJ2-7; possibly TRBD1 for D (6 bases). Trimming cost V 5 bases and J 0 bases, with 12 bases left between them. The CDR3 is made up of 14 amino acids. The germline V gene encodes CDR1 SGHDT and CDR2 YYEEEE. Here the CDR3 reads CASRLGASSYEQYF. In DNA form, the CDR3 reads TGTGCCAGCAGGCTGGGGGCTAGCTCCTACGAGCAGTACTTC.

The chain recombines TRBV4-2 with TRBJ1-3; no reliable D call. Germline V CDR1 and CDR2: LGHNA, YNFKEQ. CDR3 length: 13 amino acids. Trimming removed 4 bases from V and 4 bases from J, with 8 bases in between. The CDR3 sequence is CASSPLAGNTIYF. The CDR3 nucleotides read TGTGCCAGCAGCCCCCTAGCAGGAAACACCATATATTTT.

The chain uses TRBV5-3 and TRBJ2-1; 14 positions match TRBD2. TRBV5-3 is annotated as an ORF whose role is uncertain. Unmatched junction bases numbered 17, after V lost 2 bases and J lost 7 bases. The CDR3 length is 20 residues. The CDR3 region is CARSFLQGTSGSFGMNEQFF. The DNA of the CDR3 is TGTGCCAGAAGCTTCCTGCAAGGGACTAGCGGGAGTTTCGGTATGAATGAGCAGTTCTTC.

This chain connects TRBV19 to TRBJ1-2, with 7 bases aligning to TRBD1. Germline V gene lookup returns CDR1 LNHDA and CDR2 SQIVND (reference sequence). Trimming cost V 7 bases and J 4 bases; bases outside gene matches: 9. This CDR3 contains 14 residues. CDR3 bases: TGTGCCAGTATTCGGTCGACAGGGTCCTATGGCTACACCTTC. This translates into CASIRSTGSYGYTF.

The chain employs TRBV3-1 (or the pseudogene TRBV3-2) and TRBJ1-2; 9 nucleotides agree with TRBD1. After removal of 1 base from V and 3 bases from J, the junction contained 6 bases not matched to a gene. CDR3 size: 16 residues. From germline, CDR1 is LGHDT and CDR2 YNNKEL (reference sequence). This CDR3 reads CASSQGRTGEDYGYTF. Written as DNA, the CDR3 is TGTGCCAGCAGCCAAGGCCGGACAGGGGAGGACTATGGCTACACCTTC.

The V and J genes are TRBV7-9 and TRBJ2-4; possibly TRBD2 for D (5 bases). V was shortened by 1 base and J by 9 bases, with 16 bases between the two germline ends. The CDR3 consists of 15 residues. The germline gives CDR1 SEHNR, CDR2 FQNEAQ (reference sequence). CDR3 residues: CASSLELTTEGIQYF. The CDR3 region has the DNA TGTGCCAGCAGCTTAGAACTCACCACCGAGGGCATTCAGTACTTC.

For the CDR3, the DNA is TGTGCCAGCGGACAAAGCTCATACAATGAGCAGTTCTTC. It is translated as CASGQSSYNEQFF. The V call is TRBV19, the J call TRBJ2-1; TRBD1 is a possible D gene (5 bases). V was pared by 9 bases and J by 4 bases, with 13 bases between. Germline loops: CDR1 LNHDA, CDR2 SQIVND (reference sequence). This CDR3 region has 13 residues.

The rearrangement joins TRBV27 to TRBJ2-7; TRBD2 agrees at 9 bases. The CDR3 has 15 residues. Germline CDR1 and CDR2: MNHEY and SMNVEV (reference sequence). The J segment lost 3 bases and the V segment lost 0 bases, leaving 3 bases of the junction unmatched. The CDR3 here is CASSLSSSGIYEQYF. CDR3 sequence (DNA): TGTGCCAGCAGTTTATCTTCTAGCGGGATCTACGAGCAGTACTTC.

V and J are TRBV5-6 and TRBJ2-1; 9 nucleotides agree with TRBD2. Germline trimming cut 0 bases from V and 10 bases from J; bases unmatched to any gene: 11. CDR1 and CDR2 from the germline V gene are SGHDT and YYEEEE. This CDR3 comprises 16 residues. CDR3 sequence (DNA): TGTGCCAGCAGCTTGGAGGGGCTAGCGGGATATCAGGAGCAGTTCTTC. It yields the protein CASSLEGLAGYQEQFF.

V gene TRBV11-3 combines with J gene TRBJ2-1; D remains ambiguous. Germline V lookup: CDR1 SGHNT, CDR2 YENEEA. V lost 4 bases and J 0 bases, leaving 4 bases between the germline ends. The CDR3 runs to 13 residues. CDR3 nucleotides: TGTGCCAGCAGCTCGAGCTCCTACAATGAGCAGTTCTTC. Translation gives CASSSSSYNEQFF.

The CDR3 sequence: CATRQGRNTGELFF. The CDR3 DNA follows: TGTGCCACGAGACAGGGTAGGAACACCGGGGAGCTGTTTTTT. The rearrangement joins TRBV15 to TRBJ2-2; 7 bases line up with TRBD1. This CDR3 spans 14 amino acids. After removal of 9 bases from V and 1 base from J, the junction contained 5 bases not matched to a gene. Germline values: CDR1 LNHNV, CDR2 YYDKDF (reference sequence).

V and J are TRBV12-3 or TRBV12-4 and TRBJ2-7; D is unresolved. This CDR3 contains 12 residues. V was trimmed by 3 bases and J by 7 bases, leaving 10 bases between them. In DNA form, the CDR3 reads TGTGCCAGCAGTTTGCGACTTGGGGAGCAGTACTTC. Translation gives CASSLRLGEQYF.

This chain's CDR3 is CASTPTFAGIQVQDTQYF. CDR3 DNA: TGTGCCAGCACCCCGACTTTCGCGGGAATACAGGTTCAAGATACGCAGTATTTT. The chain joins TRBV5-5 to TRBJ2-3; maybe TRBD2 (6 bases). This CDR3 is built from 18 residues. Trimming took off 6 bases at V and 5 bases at J, with 28 bases between the two ends. Germline V gives CDR1 SGHKS, CDR2 YYEKEE (reference sequence).

The CDR3 loop reads CASSSFIDRGQTEAFF. The DNA for the CDR3 is TGCGCCAGCAGCTCCTTTATCGACAGGGGGCAAACTGAAGCTTTCTTT. The rearrangement joins TRBV5-1 to TRBJ1-1; 10 bases fit TRBD1. Trimming cost V 3 bases and J 5 bases; bases outside gene matches: 10. This CDR3 contains 16 residues. Germline V gives CDR1 SGHRS, CDR2 YFSETQ.

The chain has TRBV6-5 and TRBJ1-3; D remains ambiguous. Trimming cost V 0 bases and J 4 bases, with 7 bases left between them. CDR1 and CDR2 from the germline V gene are MNHEY and SVGAGI. The CDR3 length is 14 residues. CDR3 residues: CASSYSRGGNTIYF. CDR3 DNA sequence: TGTGCCAGCAGTTACTCGAGAGGGGGAAACACCATATATTTT.

V and J are TRBV27 and TRBJ2-1; 12 bases match TRBD1. The CDR3 sequence is 16 residues long. After removal of 5 bases from V and 12 bases from J, the junction contained 14 bases not matched to a gene. Looked up from germline, CDR1 is MNHEY and CDR2 is SMNVEV (reference sequence). In nucleotides, the CDR3 is TGTGCCAGCAGTACGACCGGGACAGGGGGCCCCGTGGGGCAGTTCTTC. Residues: CASSTTGTGGPVGQFF.

Ten or more counts support this clone. The V gene is TRBV18, the J gene TRBJ2-7; D gene unclear. Germline V gene data show CDR1 as KGHSH and CDR2 as LQKENI. Deletions cut 3 bases from V and 0 bases from J, with 9 bases between. The CDR3 has 14 residues. This CDR3 is CASSPSYGSYEQYF. CDR3 nucleotide sequence: TGTGCCAGCTCACCCTCCTACGGCTCCTACGAGCAGTACTTC.

The V call is TRBV3-1 (or the pseudogene TRBV3-2), the J call TRBJ1-1; 7 nucleotides line up with TRBD1. J was trimmed by 5 bases and V by 10 bases; bases with no gene match: 4. The CDR3 totals 11 residues. Germline V lookup: CDR1 LGHDT, CDR2 YNNKEL (reference sequence). This chain's CDR3 is CATRGATEAFF. The CDR3 bases are TGTGCCACCAGGGGGGCGACTGAAGCTTTCTTT.

This chain connects TRBV27 to TRBJ1-4; a weak D match, TRBD1 (6 bases). The germline V gene has CDR1 MNHEY and CDR2 SMNVEV (reference sequence). The CDR3 runs 16 residues. The V end lost 1 base, the J end lost 0 bases, and 9 bases lay between the germline ends. Here the CDR3 reads CASSLLRGTTNEKLFF. The CDR3 DNA is TGTGCCAGCAGTTTATTAAGGGGGACAACTAATGAAAAACTGTTTTTT.

Turning to this clone: At one of its ends the junction is not consistent with the germline gene, which may arise from a read error. The V call is TRBV6-1, the J call TRBJ2-1, with 9 bases identical to TRBD1. The length of the CDR3 is 14 residues. Germline CDR1 and CDR2: MNHNS and SASEGT. This CDR3 reads CASSEGTGRGEQFF. CDR3 sequence (DNA): TGTGCCAGCAGCGAAGGGACAGGGCGGGGTGAGCAGTTCTTC.

The chain combines TRBV24-1 with TRBJ2-3, with D uncertain. Germline CDR1 and CDR2: KGHDR and SFDVKD. The CDR3 sequence is 14 residues long. Trimming pared 9 bases from V and 4 bases from J, leaving 16 bases between. The CDR3 loop reads CATGDNGRADTQYF. The CDR3, as DNA: TGTGCCACCGGCGACAACGGTCGCGCAGATACGCAGTATTTT.